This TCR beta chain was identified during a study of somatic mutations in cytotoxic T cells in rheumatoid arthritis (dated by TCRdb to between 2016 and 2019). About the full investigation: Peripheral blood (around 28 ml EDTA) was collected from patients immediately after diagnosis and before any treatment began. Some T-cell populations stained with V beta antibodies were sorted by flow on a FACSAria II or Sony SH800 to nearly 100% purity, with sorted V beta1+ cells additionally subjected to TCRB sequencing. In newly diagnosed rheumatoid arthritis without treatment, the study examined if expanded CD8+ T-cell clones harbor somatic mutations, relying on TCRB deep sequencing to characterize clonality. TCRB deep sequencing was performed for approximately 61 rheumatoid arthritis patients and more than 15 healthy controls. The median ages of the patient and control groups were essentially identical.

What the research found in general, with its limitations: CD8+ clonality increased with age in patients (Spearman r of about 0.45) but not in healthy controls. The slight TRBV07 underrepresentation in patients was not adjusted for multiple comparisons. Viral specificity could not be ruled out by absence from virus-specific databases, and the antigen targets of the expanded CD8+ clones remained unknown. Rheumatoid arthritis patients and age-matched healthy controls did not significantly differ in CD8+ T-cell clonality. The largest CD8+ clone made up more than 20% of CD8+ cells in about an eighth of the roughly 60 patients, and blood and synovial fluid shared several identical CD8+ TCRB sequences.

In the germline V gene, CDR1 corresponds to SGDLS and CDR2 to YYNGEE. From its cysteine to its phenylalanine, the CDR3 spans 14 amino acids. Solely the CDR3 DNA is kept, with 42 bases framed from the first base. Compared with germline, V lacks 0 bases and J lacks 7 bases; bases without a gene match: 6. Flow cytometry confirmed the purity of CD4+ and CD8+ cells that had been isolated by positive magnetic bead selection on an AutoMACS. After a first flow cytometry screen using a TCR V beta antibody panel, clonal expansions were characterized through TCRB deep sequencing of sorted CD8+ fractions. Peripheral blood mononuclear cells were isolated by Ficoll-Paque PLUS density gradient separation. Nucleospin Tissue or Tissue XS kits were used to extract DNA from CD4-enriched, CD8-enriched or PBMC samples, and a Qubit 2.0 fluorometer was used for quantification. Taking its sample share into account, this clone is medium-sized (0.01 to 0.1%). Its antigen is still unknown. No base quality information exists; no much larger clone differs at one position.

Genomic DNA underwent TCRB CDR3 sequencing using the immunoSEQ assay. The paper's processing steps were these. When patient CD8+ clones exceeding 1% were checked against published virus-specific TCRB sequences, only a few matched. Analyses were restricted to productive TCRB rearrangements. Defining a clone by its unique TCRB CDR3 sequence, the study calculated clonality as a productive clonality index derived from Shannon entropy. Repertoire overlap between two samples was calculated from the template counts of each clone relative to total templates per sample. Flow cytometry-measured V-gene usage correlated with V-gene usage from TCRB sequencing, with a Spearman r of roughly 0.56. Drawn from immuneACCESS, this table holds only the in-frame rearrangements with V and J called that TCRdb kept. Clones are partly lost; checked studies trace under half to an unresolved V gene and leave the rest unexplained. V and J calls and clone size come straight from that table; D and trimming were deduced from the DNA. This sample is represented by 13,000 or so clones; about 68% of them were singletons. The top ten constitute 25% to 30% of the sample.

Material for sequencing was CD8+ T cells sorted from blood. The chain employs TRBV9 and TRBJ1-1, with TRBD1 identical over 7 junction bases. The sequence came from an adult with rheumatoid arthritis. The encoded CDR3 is CASSVGYRGREAFF. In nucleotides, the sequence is TGTGCCAGCAGCGTAGGGTACAGGGGTCGTGAAGCTTTCTTT. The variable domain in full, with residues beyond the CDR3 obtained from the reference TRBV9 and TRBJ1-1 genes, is DSGVTQTPKHLITATGQRVTLRCSPRSGDLSVYWYQQSLDQGLQFLIQYYNGEERAKGNILERFSAQQFPDLHSELNLSSLELGDSALYFCASSVGYRGREAFFGQGTRLTVV.